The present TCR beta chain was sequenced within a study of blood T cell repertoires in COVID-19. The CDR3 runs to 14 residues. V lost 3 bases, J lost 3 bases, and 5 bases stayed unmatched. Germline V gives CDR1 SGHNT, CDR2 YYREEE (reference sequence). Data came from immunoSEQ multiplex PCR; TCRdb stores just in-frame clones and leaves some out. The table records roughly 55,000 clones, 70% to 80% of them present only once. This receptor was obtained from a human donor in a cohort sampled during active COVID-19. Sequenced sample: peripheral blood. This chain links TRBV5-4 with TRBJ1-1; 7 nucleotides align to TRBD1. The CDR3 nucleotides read TGTGCCAGCAGCTCCCGGGACAGCTACACTGAAGCTTTCTTT. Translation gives CASSSRDSYTEAFF.